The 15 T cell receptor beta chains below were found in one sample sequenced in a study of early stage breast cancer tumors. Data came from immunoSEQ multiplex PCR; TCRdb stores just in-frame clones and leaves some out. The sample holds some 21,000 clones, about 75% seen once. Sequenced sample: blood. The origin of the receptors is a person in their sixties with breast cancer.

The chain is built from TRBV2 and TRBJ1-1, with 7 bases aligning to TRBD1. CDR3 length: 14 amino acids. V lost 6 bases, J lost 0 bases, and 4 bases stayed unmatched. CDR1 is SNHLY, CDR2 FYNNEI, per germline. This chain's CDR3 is CASRIQGMNTEAFF. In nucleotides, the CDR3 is TGTGCCAGCAGAATACAGGGGATGAACACTGAAGCTTTCTTT. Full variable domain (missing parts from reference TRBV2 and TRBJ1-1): EPEVTQTPSHQVTQMGQEVILRCVPISNHLYFYWYRQILGQKVEFLVSFYNNEISEKSEIFDDQFSVERPDGSNFTLKIRSTKLEDSAMYFCASRIQGMNTEAFFGQGTRLTVV.

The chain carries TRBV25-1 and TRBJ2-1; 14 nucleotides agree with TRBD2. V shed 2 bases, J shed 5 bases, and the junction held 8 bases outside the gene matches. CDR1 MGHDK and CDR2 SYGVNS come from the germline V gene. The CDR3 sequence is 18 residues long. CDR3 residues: CASSERRLAGGYNNEQFF. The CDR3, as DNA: TGTGCCAGCAGTGAAAGACGACTAGCGGGGGGGTATAACAATGAGCAGTTCTTC.

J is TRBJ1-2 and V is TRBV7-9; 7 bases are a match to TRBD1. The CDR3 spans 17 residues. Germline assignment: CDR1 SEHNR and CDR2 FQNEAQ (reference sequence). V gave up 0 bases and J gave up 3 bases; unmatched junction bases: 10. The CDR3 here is CASSLAPVLGGDYGYTF. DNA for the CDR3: TGTGCCAGCAGCTTAGCGCCCGTGTTAGGGGGCGACTATGGCTACACCTTC.

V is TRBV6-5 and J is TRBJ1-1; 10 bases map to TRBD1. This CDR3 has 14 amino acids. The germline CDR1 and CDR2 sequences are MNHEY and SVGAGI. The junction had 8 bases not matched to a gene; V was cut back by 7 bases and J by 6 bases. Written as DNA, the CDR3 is TGTGCCAGCAACCCTCCGGGACAGGGGTCTGAAGCTTTCTTT. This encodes CASNPPGQGSEAFF.

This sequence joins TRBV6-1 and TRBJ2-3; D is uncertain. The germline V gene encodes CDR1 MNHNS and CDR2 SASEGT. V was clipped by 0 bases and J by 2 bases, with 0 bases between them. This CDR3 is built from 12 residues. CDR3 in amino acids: CASSEATDTQYF. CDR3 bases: TGTGCCAGCAGTGAAGCCACAGATACGCAGTATTTT.

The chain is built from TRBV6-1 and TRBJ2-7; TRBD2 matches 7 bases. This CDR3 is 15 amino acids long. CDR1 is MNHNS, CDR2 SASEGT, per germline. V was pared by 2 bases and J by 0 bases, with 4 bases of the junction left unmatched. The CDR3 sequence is CASSERPSGSYEQYF. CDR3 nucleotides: TGTGCCAGCAGTGAAAGGCCTAGCGGCTCCTACGAGCAGTACTTC.

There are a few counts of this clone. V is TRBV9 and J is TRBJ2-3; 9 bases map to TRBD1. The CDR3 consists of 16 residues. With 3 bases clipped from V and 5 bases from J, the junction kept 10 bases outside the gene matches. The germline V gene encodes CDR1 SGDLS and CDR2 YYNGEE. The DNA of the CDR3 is TGTGCCAGCAGCGATCTCGGACAGGGGAGGATAGATACGCAGTATTTT. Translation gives CASSDLGQGRIDTQYF.

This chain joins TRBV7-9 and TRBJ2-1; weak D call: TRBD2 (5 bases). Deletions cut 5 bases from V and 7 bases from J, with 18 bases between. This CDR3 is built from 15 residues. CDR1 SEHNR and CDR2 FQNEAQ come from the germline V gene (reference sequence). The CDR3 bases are TGTGCCAGCAGCCCCGTGGGGAGTTTGGTGAATGAGCAGTTCTTC. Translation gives CASSPVGSLVNEQFF.

The CDR3 DNA follows: TGTGCCAGCAGCTCAGAACAAGAGACCCAGTACTTC. It yields the protein CASSSEQETQYF. V usage is TRBV11-3 and J usage is TRBJ2-5; D is undetermined. The V gene's germline CDR1 is SGHNT and CDR2 YENEEA. V lost 4 bases and J lost 2, with 5 bases in between. The CDR3 totals 12 residues.

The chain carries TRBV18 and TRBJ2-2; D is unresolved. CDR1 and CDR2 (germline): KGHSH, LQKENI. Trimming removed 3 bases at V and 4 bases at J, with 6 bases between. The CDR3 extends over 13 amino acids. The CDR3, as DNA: TGTGCCAGCTCACCCCCCAGCACCGGGGAGCTGTTTTTT. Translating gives CASSPPSTGELFF. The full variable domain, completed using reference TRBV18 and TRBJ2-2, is NAGVMQNPRHLVRRRGQEARLRCSPMKGHSHVYWYRQLPEEGLKFMVYLQKENIIDESGMPKERFSAEFPKEGPSILRIQQVVRGDSAAYFCASSPPSTGELFFGEGSRLTVL.

The CDR3 protein is CASSPGRNQPQHF. Here the CDR3 DNA reads TGTGCCAGCAGCCCTGGTCGGAATCAGCCCCAGCATTTT. This chain links TRBV11-3 with TRBJ1-5; D is unresolved. Trimming pared 5 bases from V and 4 bases from J, leaving 9 bases between. Looked up from germline, CDR1 is SGHNT and CDR2 is YENEEA. The CDR3 contains 13 residues.

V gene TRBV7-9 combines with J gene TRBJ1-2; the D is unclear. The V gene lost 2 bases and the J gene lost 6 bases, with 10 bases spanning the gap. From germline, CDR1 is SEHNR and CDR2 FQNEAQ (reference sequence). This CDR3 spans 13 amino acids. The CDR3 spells CASSLRGSHGYTF. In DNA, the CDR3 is TGTGCCAGCAGCTTAAGAGGATCTCATGGCTACACCTTC.

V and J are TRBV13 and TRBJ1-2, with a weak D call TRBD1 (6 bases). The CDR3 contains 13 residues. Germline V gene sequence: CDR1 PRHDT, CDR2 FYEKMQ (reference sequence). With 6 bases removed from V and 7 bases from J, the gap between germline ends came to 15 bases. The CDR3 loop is CASRGQGLFGYTF. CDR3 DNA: TGTGCCAGCAGAGGGCAGGGGCTCTTTGGCTACACCTTC. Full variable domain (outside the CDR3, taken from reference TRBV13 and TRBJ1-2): AAGVIQSPRHLIKEKRETATLKCYPIPRHDTVYWYQQGPGQDPQFLISFYEKMQSDKGSIPDRFSAQQFSDYHSELNMSSLELGDSALYFCASRGQGLFGYTFGSGTRLTVV.

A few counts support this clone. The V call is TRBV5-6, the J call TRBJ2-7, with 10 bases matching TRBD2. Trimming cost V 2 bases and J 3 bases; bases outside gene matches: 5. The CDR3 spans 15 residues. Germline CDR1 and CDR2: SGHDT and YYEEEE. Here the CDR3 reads CASSLGAGGHYEQYF. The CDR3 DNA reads TGTGCCAGCAGCTTAGGAGCGGGAGGGCACTACGAGCAGTACTTC.

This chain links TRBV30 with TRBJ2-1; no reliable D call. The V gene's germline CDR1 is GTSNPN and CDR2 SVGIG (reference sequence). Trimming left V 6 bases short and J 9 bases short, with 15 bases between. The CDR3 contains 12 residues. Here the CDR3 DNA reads TGTGCCTGCCCCCGGACGTCCGGTGAGCAGTTCTTC. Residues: CACPRTSGEQFF.